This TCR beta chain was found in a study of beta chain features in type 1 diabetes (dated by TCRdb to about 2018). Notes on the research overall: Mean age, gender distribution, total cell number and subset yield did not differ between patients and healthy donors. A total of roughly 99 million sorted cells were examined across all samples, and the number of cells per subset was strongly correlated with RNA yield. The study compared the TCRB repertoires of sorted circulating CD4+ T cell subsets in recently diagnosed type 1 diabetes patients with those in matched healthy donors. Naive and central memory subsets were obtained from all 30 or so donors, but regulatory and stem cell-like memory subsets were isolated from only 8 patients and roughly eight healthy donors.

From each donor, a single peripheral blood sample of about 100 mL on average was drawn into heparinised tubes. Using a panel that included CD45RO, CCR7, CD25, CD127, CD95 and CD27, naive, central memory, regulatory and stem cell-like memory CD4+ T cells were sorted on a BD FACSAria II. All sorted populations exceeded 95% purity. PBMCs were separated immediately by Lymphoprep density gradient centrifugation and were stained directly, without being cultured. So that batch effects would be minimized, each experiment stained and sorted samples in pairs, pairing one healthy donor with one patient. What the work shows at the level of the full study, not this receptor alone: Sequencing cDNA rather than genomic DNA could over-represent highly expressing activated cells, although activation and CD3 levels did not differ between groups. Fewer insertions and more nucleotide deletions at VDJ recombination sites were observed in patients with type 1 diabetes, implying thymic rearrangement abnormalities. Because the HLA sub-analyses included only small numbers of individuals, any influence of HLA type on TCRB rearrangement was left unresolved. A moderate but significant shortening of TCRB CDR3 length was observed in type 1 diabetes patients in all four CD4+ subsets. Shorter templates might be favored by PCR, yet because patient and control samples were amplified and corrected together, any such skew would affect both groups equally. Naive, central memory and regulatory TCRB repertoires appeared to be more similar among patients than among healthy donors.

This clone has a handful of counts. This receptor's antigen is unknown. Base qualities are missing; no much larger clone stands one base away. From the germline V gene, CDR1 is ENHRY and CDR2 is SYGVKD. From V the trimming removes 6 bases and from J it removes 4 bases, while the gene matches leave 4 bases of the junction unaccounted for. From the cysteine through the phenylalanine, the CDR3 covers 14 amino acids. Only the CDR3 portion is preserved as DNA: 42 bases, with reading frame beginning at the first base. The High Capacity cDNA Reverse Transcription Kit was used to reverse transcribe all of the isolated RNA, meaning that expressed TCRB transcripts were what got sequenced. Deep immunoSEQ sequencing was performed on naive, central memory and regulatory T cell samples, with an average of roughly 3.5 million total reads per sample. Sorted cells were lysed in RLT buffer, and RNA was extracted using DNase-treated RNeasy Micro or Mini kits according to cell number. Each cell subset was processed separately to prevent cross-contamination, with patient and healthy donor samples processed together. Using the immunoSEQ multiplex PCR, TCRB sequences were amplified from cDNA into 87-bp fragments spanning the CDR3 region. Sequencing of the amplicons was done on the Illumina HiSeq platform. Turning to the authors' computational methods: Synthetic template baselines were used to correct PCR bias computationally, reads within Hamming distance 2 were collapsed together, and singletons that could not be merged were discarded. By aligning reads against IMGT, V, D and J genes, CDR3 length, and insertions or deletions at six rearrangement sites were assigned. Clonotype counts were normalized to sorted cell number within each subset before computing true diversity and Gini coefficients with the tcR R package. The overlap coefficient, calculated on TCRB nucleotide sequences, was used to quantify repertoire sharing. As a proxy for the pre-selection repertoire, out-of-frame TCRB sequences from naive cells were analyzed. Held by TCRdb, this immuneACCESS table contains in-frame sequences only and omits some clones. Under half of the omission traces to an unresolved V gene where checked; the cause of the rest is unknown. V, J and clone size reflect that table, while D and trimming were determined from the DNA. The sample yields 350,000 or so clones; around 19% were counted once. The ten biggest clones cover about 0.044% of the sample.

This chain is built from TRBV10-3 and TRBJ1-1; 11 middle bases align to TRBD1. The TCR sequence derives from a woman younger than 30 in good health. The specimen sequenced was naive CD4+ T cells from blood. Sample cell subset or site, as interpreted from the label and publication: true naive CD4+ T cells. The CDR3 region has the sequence CAIRKGQGGTEAFF. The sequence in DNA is TGTGCCATCAGGAAGGGACAGGGGGGCACTGAAGCTTTCTTT.